These T cell receptor beta chains were read from a single sample in a study of T cells in Graves' hyperthyroidism and ophthalmopathy. A single record per CDR3 protein comes from TCRdb applying MiXCR to the multiplex PCR reads. The table lists under 350,000 distinct CDR3 sequences, around a sixth of them singletons. The specimen sequenced was blood. Receptor source: a woman between 50 and 59 years old with Graves' hyperthyroidism. Each CDR3 is given with its conserved first and last residue. The order of the fields is V gene, D gene, J gene, clone size, CDR3 protein, CDR3 DNA. A D gene is named only where the DNA matches it firmly. Clone size is shown for a subset of rows, as once, few, many or a class of expanded clone.

>TRBV6-1|.|TRBJ1-1|.
CASSAWEAGSTEAFF
TGTGCCAGCAGCGCTTGGGAAGCAGGGAGCACTGAAGCTTTCTTT
>TRBV28|TRBD2|TRBJ2-7|many
CASTTSGRVEQYF
TGTGCCAGCACTACTAGCGGGAGGGTCGAGCAGTACTTC
>TRBV28|.|TRBJ1-5|many
CASSLRARTPYSNQPQHF
TGTGCCAGCAGTTTACGGGCCAGGACGCCCTATAGCAATCAGCCCCAGCATTTT
>TRBV4-1|TRBD2|TRBJ2-1|few
CASSRDGEPGLDVNEQFF
TGCGCCAGCAGCCGAGACGGAGAACCGGGACTAGACGTCAATGAGCAGTTCTTC
>TRBV11-2|.|TRBJ1-3|many
CASSFTVNTIYF
TGTGCCAGCAGCTTCACCGTAAACACCATATATTTT
>TRBV19|TRBD1|TRBJ1-5|.
CASTIRGRGYQPQHF
TGTGCCAGTACCATCAGGGGCAGGGGGTATCAGCCCCAGCATTTT
>TRBV5-1|.|TRBJ2-7|.
CASSPGEGAGEQYF
TGCGCCAGCAGCCCTGGGGAAGGGGCGGGGGAGCAGTACTTC
>TRBV14|.|TRBJ1-2|few
CASSQVRGLGGYTF
TGTGCCAGCAGCCAAGTCCGGGGGCTTGGAGGCTACACCTTC
>TRBV5-1|.|TRBJ1-3|.
CASSLGRGQAKGDRYTIYF
TGCGCCAGCAGCTTGGGTCGGGGCCAAGCAAAAGGCGATAGGTACACCATATATTTT
>TRBV19|TRBD1|TRBJ1-1|many
CASSSSGTGYTEAFF
TGTGCCAGTAGTAGCTCCGGGACAGGTTACACTGAAGCTTTCTTT
>TRBV6-5|.|TRBJ2-3|many
CASSYLGGIADTQYF
TGTGCCAGCAGTTACCTGGGCGGGATCGCAGATACGCAGTATTTT
>TRBV7-9|.|TRBJ1-4|.
CASSLAVGSQKLFF
TGTGCCAGCAGCTTAGCGGTGGGATCCCAAAAACTGTTTTTT
>TRBV27|.|TRBJ2-2|few
CASSLFANTGELFF
TGTGCCAGCAGTTTATTTGCCAACACCGGGGAGCTGTTTTTT
>TRBV7-9|.|TRBJ2-1|few
CASSPRDFMTIEQFF
TGTGCCAGCAGCCCCCGGGACTTCATGACGATTGAGCAGTTCTTC
>TRBV5-1|TRBD1|TRBJ2-7|many
CASSLVQGAGEQYF
TGCGCCAGCAGCTTGGTCCAGGGGGCAGGAGAGCAGTACTTC
>TRBV29-1|.|TRBJ1-1|few
CSAEAPQGGNAFF
TGCAGCGCCGAAGCCCCACAGGGAGGAAACGCTTTCTTT
>TRBV12-3/TRBV12-4|TRBD1|TRBJ2-7|many
CASSLDMGQGGHEQYF
TGTGCCAGCAGTTTGGATATGGGACAGGGGGGTCACGAGCAGTACTTC
>TRBV18|TRBD2|TRBJ2-1|.
CASSPRSSGYNEQLF
TGTGCCAGCTCACCACGGTCTAGCGGGTACAATGAGCAGCTCTTC
>TRBV5-1|TRBD2|TRBJ2-7|.
CASRGLAGTYEQYF
TGCGCCAGCAGAGGACTAGCGGGGACCTACGAGCAGTACTTC
>TRBV7-8|TRBD1|TRBJ2-5|.
CASSYRTGSETQYF
TGTGCCAGCAGCTACCGGACAGGGTCAGAGACCCAGTACTTC
>TRBV27|.|TRBJ1-4|many
CASSIMTNEKLFF
TGTGCCAGCAGCATAATGACTAATGAAAAACTGTTTTTT
>TRBV10-1|TRBD2|TRBJ2-1|few
CASSERTSGSDEQFF
TGCGCCAGCAGTGAAAGAACTAGCGGGAGCGATGAGCAGTTCTTC
>TRBV2|TRBD2|TRBJ2-3|.
CASRELADTQYF
TGTGCCAGCAGAGAACTAGCGGATACGCAGTATTTT
>TRBV18|.|TRBJ2-5|.
CASRPWGSLGGETQYF
TGTGCCAGCAGGCCCTGGGGCTCCCTGGGTGGGGAGACCCAGTACTTC
>TRBV4-1|.|TRBJ1-5|few
CASSQALAGYQPQHF
TGCGCCAGCAGCCAAGCTCTCGCAGGGTATCAGCCCCAGCATTTT
>TRBV20-1|.|TRBJ1-5|few
CSASRHLNQPQHF
TGCAGTGCTTCACGACACCTCAATCAGCCCCAGCATTTT
>TRBV12-5|TRBD1|TRBJ1-6|.
CASGLDGTGALHF
TGTGCTAGTGGCCTCGACGGGACAGGGGCTCTCCACTTT
>TRBV6-1|.|TRBJ1-5|.
CASSTGPYNQPQHF
TGTGCCAGCAGTACCGGGCCCTACAATCAGCCCCAGCATTTT
>TRBV11-2|TRBD1|TRBJ2-2|many
CASSLLAGGNTGELFF
TGTGCCAGCAGCTTGTTGGCAGGGGGAAACACCGGGGAGCTGTTTTTT
>TRBV2|.|TRBJ1-6|many
CASSSSHNSPLHF
TGTGCCAGCAGTAGTAGTCATAATTCACCCCTCCACTTT
>TRBV15|.|TRBJ2-3|few
CATSNPATLTINTDTQYF
TGTGCCACCAGCAACCCCGCAACCCTAACCATTAACACAGATACGCAGTATTTT
>TRBV20-1|.|TRBJ2-5|many
CSAREGARETQYF
TGCAGTGCTAGGGAGGGGGCGCGAGAGACCCAGTACTTC
>TRBV2|.|TRBJ1-1|many
CASTETEAFF
TGTGCCAGCACTGAGACTGAAGCTTTCTTT
>TRBV30|.|TRBJ1-1|few
CAWLGAWRTEAFF
TGTGCCTGGTTGGGAGCATGGCGCACTGAAGCTTTCTTT
>TRBV11-3|TRBD1|TRBJ1-2|once
CASSLEGQGAGYTF
TGTGCCAGCAGCTTAGAAGGCCAGGGGGCTGGCTACACCTTC
>TRBV18|.|TRBJ1-3|once
CASSLGRGYSGNTIYF
TGTGCCAGCTCACTCGGTCGGGGCTACTCTGGAAACACCATATATTTT
>TRBV10-3|.|TRBJ1-1|.
CAISDFSRGAMNAEAFF
TGTGCCATCAGTGATTTCTCGCGGGGCGCCATGAACGCTGAAGCTTTCTTT
>TRBV28|TRBD2|TRBJ2-7|few
CASSLFSPGTSLSYEQYF
TGTGCCAGCAGTTTATTTTCTCCAGGGACTAGTTTATCCTACGAGCAGTACTTC
>TRBV7-9|TRBD1|TRBJ2-1|.
CASSSEPTQGPPDGEQFF
TGTGCCAGCAGCTCCGAACCAACACAGGGGCCCCCTGATGGCGAGCAGTTCTTC
>TRBV2|TRBD2|TRBJ2-3|many
CASSEPSGGWHDTQYF
TGTGCCAGCAGTGAGCCTAGCGGGGGGTGGCACGATACGCAGTATTTT
>TRBV29-1|.|TRBJ2-1|.
CSGLQGGNNEQFF
TGCAGCGGCTTACAGGGGGGGAACAATGAGCAGTTCTTC
>TRBV19|TRBD1|TRBJ2-7|many
CASSNRGSGEQYF
TGTGCCAGTAGTAACAGGGGGTCGGGAGAGCAGTACTTC
>TRBV11-2|.|TRBJ1-4|.
CASSTRTDEKLFF
TGTGCCAGCAGTACTCGGACTGATGAAAAACTGTTTTTT
>TRBV30|.|TRBJ1-6|.
CAWSAPFDTKNSPLHF
TGTGCCTGGAGTGCTCCTTTCGACACGAAGAATTCACCCCTCCACTTT
>TRBV4-1|.|TRBJ2-7|.
CASSQGGWTYEQYF
TGCGCCAGCAGCCAAGGTGGTTGGACCTACGAGCAGTACTTC
>TRBV3-1|.|TRBJ1-1|many
CASSQGRGNTEAFF
TGTGCCAGCAGCCAAGGTCGGGGGAACACTGAAGCTTTCTTT
>TRBV2|TRBD1|TRBJ1-1|many
CASSEARGGYTEAFF
TGTGCCAGCAGTGAGGCCCGAGGGGGCTACACTGAAGCTTTCTTT
>TRBV10-3|.|TRBJ1-1|many
CAISEGSEAFF
TGTGCCATCAGTGAAGGGTCTGAAGCTTTCTTT
>TRBV6-5|TRBD1|TRBJ1-4|.
CASSYREPGTGNEKLFF
TGTGCCAGCAGTTACCGTGAGCCCGGGACAGGGAATGAAAAACTGTTTTTT
>TRBV6-1|.|TRBJ1-2|.
CASSPPSDGSYGYTF
TGTGCCAGCAGTCCACCGTCGGACGGCTCCTATGGCTACACCTTC
>TRBV7-3|.|TRBJ2-1|many
CASSLGLQNEQFF
TGTGCCAGCAGCTTAGGACTCCAAAATGAGCAGTTCTTC
>TRBV19|.|TRBJ1-5|few
CASGLDSPNQPQHF
TGTGCCAGTGGCTTGGACAGCCCGAATCAGCCCCAGCATTTT
>TRBV12-3/TRBV12-4|.|TRBJ2-5|few
CASSFRGGQETQYF
TGTGCCAGCAGTTTCCGGGGCGGCCAAGAGACCCAGTACTTC
>TRBV18|TRBD2|TRBJ2-5|.
CASSPGTSGGAHETQYF
TGTGCCAGCTCACCCGGGACTAGCGGGGGGGCTCACGAGACCCAGTACTTC
>TRBV20-1|.|TRBJ1-4|few
CSATGRPGEKLFF
TGCAGTGCTACGGGACGGCCAGGCGAAAAACTGTTTTTT